These 22 T cell receptor beta chains came from one sample sequenced in a study of shared clonotypes between healthy human individuals. The method was immunoSEQ multiplex PCR; TCRdb's version includes in-frame clones alone and lacks a portion of them. The sample includes a few million clones, more than 90% seen only once; the top ten take around 0.14%. The specimen was naive CD4+ T cells sorted from blood. As for subset: CD45RA+ positively selected. All receptors come from a man aged 18 to 30 in good health.

Remarks on this clone: Relative to the germline gene, one junction end is altered; a read error may explain this. This chain links TRBV15 with TRBJ2-1; 9 bases line up with TRBD2. CDR1 LNHNV and CDR2 YYDKDF come from the germline V gene (reference sequence). This CDR3 is built from 17 residues. CDR3 DNA sequence: TGTGCCACCGGCAGGGGTAGCGGGAGTAAGTCCTACAATGAGCAGTTCTTC. Amino acids: CATGRGSGSKSYNEQFF.

The rearrangement links TRBV14 to TRBJ2-7; 9 positions agree with TRBD2. Per the germline V gene, CDR1 is SGHDN and CDR2 is FVKESK. This CDR3 spans 14 amino acids. Trimming removed 1 base from V and 5 bases from J; junction bases left unmatched: 3. The CDR3: CASSQVGTSNEQYF. The CDR3 DNA is TGTGCCAGCAGCCAAGTCGGGACTAGCAACGAGCAGTACTTC. The full variable domain, completed using reference TRBV14 and TRBJ2-7, is EAGVTQFPSHSVIEKGQTVTLRCDPISGHDNLYWYRRVMGKEIKFLLHFVKESKQDESGMPNNRFLAERTGGTYSTLKVQPAELEDSGVYFCASSQVGTSNEQYFGPGTRLTVT.

The chain employs TRBV7-9 and TRBJ2-2; 7 positions match TRBD2. In germline, CDR1 is SEHNR, CDR2 FQNEAQ (reference sequence). V shed 5 bases, J shed 0 bases, and the junction held 6 bases outside the gene matches. The CDR3 runs 16 residues. CDR3 in DNA: TGTGCCAGCAGCCCCGCGGGGAGGGCGAACACCGGGGAGCTGTTTTTT. Its protein is CASSPAGRANTGELFF.

The chain combines TRBV6-6 with TRBJ2-1; TRBD1 is a possible D gene (6 bases). V dropped 5 bases and J dropped 11 bases, with 16 bases sitting between them. Germline V lookup: CDR1 MNHNY, CDR2 SVGAGI (reference sequence). The CDR3 spans 13 residues. As DNA, the CDR3 is TGTGCCAGCAGTCAATCCCAGGGGTGGAAGCAGTTCTTC. It translates to CASSQSQGWKQFF.

On this clone: The sample has other DNA sequences that encode this CDR3 too. The chain employs TRBV28 and TRBJ1-6; no definite D call. Germline V gives CDR1 MDHEN, CDR2 SYDVKM. CDR3 length: 16 amino acids. V was trimmed by 2 bases and J by 0 bases, leaving 8 bases between them. In DNA, the CDR3 is TGTGCCAGCAGTTTAACGGGGAGCTCCTATAATTCACCCCTCCACTTT. Translated, it gives CASSLTGSSYNSPLHF.

The chain has TRBV11-2 and TRBJ1-2; no clear D gene. Between the trimmed V and J ends, which lost 0 bases and 5 bases, there was a span of 10 bases. Germline assignment: CDR1 SGHAT and CDR2 FQNNGV. This CDR3 has 14 residues. The CDR3 loop is CASSLDGTEYGYTF. The CDR3 coding sequence is TGTGCCAGCAGCTTAGATGGTACCGAGTATGGCTACACCTTC.

The gene calls are TRBV7-9 and TRBJ1-5, with D uncertain. Germline CDR1 and CDR2: SEHNR and FQNEAQ (reference sequence). Trimming cost V 8 bases and J 6 bases, with 20 bases left between them. The CDR3 is made up of 15 amino acids. The CDR3 region is CASGPDKLKGQPQHF. CDR3 coding DNA: TGTGCCAGCGGTCCTGATAAGCTCAAAGGTCAGCCCCAGCATTTT.

V and J are TRBV30 and TRBJ2-3; 12 nucleotides agree with TRBD2. Germline-derived CDR1 and CDR2 are GTSNPN and SVGIG (reference sequence). The J segment lost 0 bases and the V segment lost 0 bases, leaving 1 base of the junction unmatched. The CDR3 runs 16 residues. The CDR3 spells CAWSVGLAGSTDTQYF. In DNA, the CDR3 is TGTGCCTGGAGTGTAGGACTAGCGGGGAGCACAGATACGCAGTATTTT.

The chain joins TRBV11-2 to TRBJ2-3; D is uncertain. The CDR3 runs 12 residues. The V gene's germline CDR1 is SGHAT and CDR2 FQNNGV. Trimming stripped 2 bases from V and 8 bases from J, with 8 bases between. This chain's CDR3 is CASSLQLSTQYF. CDR3 DNA sequence: TGTGCCAGCAGCTTACAACTTAGTACGCAGTATTTT.

The chain combines TRBV7-7 with TRBJ2-3; a possible D gene is TRBD2 (7 bases). This CDR3 spans 15 amino acids. Germline V gives CDR1 SSHAT, CDR2 FNYEAQ (reference sequence). In nucleotides, the CDR3 is TGTGCTGTACGCCCGGGGGGCCAAGCCACAGATACGCAGTATTTT. This gives the protein CAVRPGGQATDTQYF.

V gene TRBV4-1 combines with J gene TRBJ2-3, with D possibly matching TRBD2 (7 bases). Germline loops: CDR1 MGHRA, CDR2 YSYEKL. V gave up 0 bases and J gave up 1 base, with 11 bases separating them. The CDR3 is 16 residues long. CDR3 sequence (DNA): TGCGCCAGCAGCCAAGAGGGGGGGGCAGGCACAGATACGCAGTATTTT. Encoded protein: CASSQEGGAGTDTQYF.

The chain uses TRBV6-4 and TRBJ1-2, with D perhaps matching TRBD1 (5 bases). Trimming pared 11 bases from V and 5 bases from J, leaving 24 bases between. The CDR3 contains 15 residues. Germline-derived CDR1 and CDR2 are MRHNA and SNTAGT. This CDR3 is CARPDRQGSFYGYTF. CDR3 nucleotide sequence: TGTGCCCGGCCTGACCGGCAGGGCAGCTTTTATGGCTACACCTTC.

The chain has TRBV5-4 and TRBJ2-3, with TRBD2 matching over 7 bases. The V segment lost 0 bases and the J segment 2 bases; nucleotides outside the gene matches: 6. The CDR3 sequence is 16 residues long. CDR1 and CDR2 from the germline V gene are SGHNT and YYREEE (reference sequence). The CDR3 nucleotides are TGTGCCAGCAGCTTGGCGCGGCGGGGGTTCACAGATACGCAGTATTTT. It codes for CASSLARRGFTDTQYF.

The gene calls are TRBV4-2 and TRBJ2-1; 8 bases are a match to TRBD2. Germline V gene lookup returns CDR1 LGHNA and CDR2 YNFKEQ. V lost 2 bases to trimming and J lost 0 bases; unmatched junction nucleotides: 6. The CDR3 runs 17 residues. The CDR3 reads CASSQTSGSSSYNEQFF. The CDR3 DNA reads as TGTGCCAGCAGCCAAACTAGCGGCTCGAGCTCCTACAATGAGCAGTTCTTC.

The rearrangement links TRBV5-4 to TRBJ2-6, with 14 bases lining up with TRBD2. V was clipped by 3 bases and J by 0 bases; unmatched bases: 8. Germline CDR1 and CDR2: SGHNT and YYREEE (reference sequence). CDR3 size: 20 residues. CDR3: CASSWGLAGAPVSGANVLTF. As DNA, the CDR3 is TGTGCCAGCAGCTGGGGACTAGCGGGAGCGCCTGTCTCTGGGGCCAACGTCCTGACTTTC.

This chain connects TRBV9 to TRBJ2-3, with D perhaps given as TRBD1 or TRBD2 (7 bases each). Trimming removed 0 bases from V and 2 bases from J, with 16 bases in between. CDR3 size: 17 residues. CDR1 is SGDLS, CDR2 YYNGEE, per germline. The CDR3 coding sequence is TGTGCCAGCAGCGTAGGGCTCAGCGGGACAGCCACAGATACGCAGTATTTT. Protein product: CASSVGLSGTATDTQYF.

This rearrangement joins TRBV5-1 to TRBJ2-5, with TRBD2 matching over 10 bases. The CDR3 sequence is 16 residues long. Unmatched junction bases numbered 10, after V lost 4 bases and J lost 4 bases. Germline V gene lookup returns CDR1 SGHRS and CDR2 YFSETQ. CDR3 bases: TGCGCCAGCAGCATAGTCGGGCTAGCGGGAGTAGAGACCCAGTACTTC. This gives the protein CASSIVGLAGVETQYF.

In the case of this clone: Other DNA sequences of this sample code for an identical CDR3. The chain is built from TRBV7-9 and TRBJ2-6; D possibly corresponds to TRBD1 (6 bases). From germline, CDR1 is SEHNR and CDR2 FQNEAQ (reference sequence). The CDR3 contains 15 residues. The V end was cut by 4 bases, the J end by 4 bases, with 11 bases between. CDR3 coding DNA: TGTGCCAGCAGCTCTCAGGGGACCGGGGCCAACGTCCTGACTTTC. This sequence encodes CASSSQGTGANVLTF. The full variable domain, completed using reference TRBV7-9 and TRBJ2-6, is DTGVSQNPRHKITKRGQNVTFRCDPISEHNRLYWYRQTLGQGPEFLTYFQNEAQLEKSRLLSDRFSAERPKGSFSTLEIQRTEQGDSAMYLCASSSQGTGANVLTFGAGSRLTVL.

This clone was detected only once. The CDR3 protein is CASSLGLATEQYF. CDR3 sequence (DNA): TGCGCCAGCAGCTTGGGACTAGCGACCGAGCAGTACTTC. V usage is TRBV5-1 and J usage is TRBJ2-7; 8 nucleotides match TRBD2. Unmatched junction bases numbered 2, after V lost 0 bases and J lost 6 bases. Germline lookup yields CDR1 SGHRS and CDR2 YFSETQ. The CDR3 is made up of 13 amino acids.

This clone appeared once. V gene TRBV5-6 combines with J gene TRBJ1-4, with D hard to call. The germline gives CDR1 SGHDT, CDR2 YYEEEE. The V end lost 3 bases, the J end lost 0 bases, and 9 bases lay between the germline ends. This CDR3 contains 15 residues. As DNA, the CDR3 is TGTGCCAGCAGCTCCGACGGCGCAACTAATGAAAAACTGTTTTTT. As protein: CASSSDGATNEKLFF.

The gene calls are TRBV7-2 and TRBJ2-1, with D possibly called TRBD1 or TRBD2 (6 bases each). The V gene's germline CDR1 is SGHTA and CDR2 FQGNSA. The CDR3 covers 14 residues. Deletions cut 3 bases from V and 6 bases from J, with 12 bases between. The CDR3 DNA follows: TGTGCCAGCAGCTTTGTGGGGGGCGTCAATGAGCAGTTCTTC. Its translation is CASSFVGGVNEQFF. Drawing the rest from reference TRBV7-2 and TRBJ2-1, the complete variable domain is GAGVSQSPSNKVTEKGKDVELRCDPISGHTALYWYRQSLGQGLEFLIYFQGNSAPDKSGLPSDRFSAERTGGSVSTLTIQRTQQEDSAVYLCASSFVGGVNEQFFGPGTRLTVL.

Remarks on this clone: This sample includes further DNA sequences coding for the same CDR3. The J gene is TRBJ2-2, the V gene TRBV6-5; 8 bases are a match to TRBD2. The CDR3 extends over 14 amino acids. CDR1 and CDR2 from the germline V gene are MNHEY and SVGAGI. The ends lost 6 bases at V and 5 bases at J; junction bases unmatched: 5. The CDR3 nucleotides are TGTGCCAGCAGAGCGGGGGTGGGGACCGGGGAGCTGTTTTTT. This codes for CASRAGVGTGELFF.